This section outlines one T cell receptor beta chain sequence together with its context. The antigen remains unidentified. TCRdb reprocessed the reads with MiXCR, giving one entry per CDR3 protein. In the table there are roughly 990,000 distinct CDR3 sequences, approximately 31% of which are singletons. This sample is part of a study of T cell repertoires in cytomegalovirus infection. Overall study findings and caveats: Predominance within the ex vivo response was attributable to HLA-C-restricted CMV-specific TCR beta clonotypes.

Trimming left V 3 bases short and J 7 bases short, with 13 bases between. CDR1 SGHTA and CDR2 FQGTGA come from the germline V gene. This CDR3 has 15 residues. This receptor was taken from a human donor in good health (CMV status not recorded). Some clones in this sample may be carry-over from other donors' samples. The sequenced sample was cultured CD8+ T cells from PBMCs, obtained from culture after CMV antigen stimulation. This rearrangement joins TRBV7-3 to TRBJ1-6, with a possible D match to TRBD1 (6 bases). The CDR3 coding sequence is TGTGCCAGCAGCTTCACCGGGACAACCAATTCACCCCTCCACTTT. Amino acids: CASSFTGTTNSPLHF.